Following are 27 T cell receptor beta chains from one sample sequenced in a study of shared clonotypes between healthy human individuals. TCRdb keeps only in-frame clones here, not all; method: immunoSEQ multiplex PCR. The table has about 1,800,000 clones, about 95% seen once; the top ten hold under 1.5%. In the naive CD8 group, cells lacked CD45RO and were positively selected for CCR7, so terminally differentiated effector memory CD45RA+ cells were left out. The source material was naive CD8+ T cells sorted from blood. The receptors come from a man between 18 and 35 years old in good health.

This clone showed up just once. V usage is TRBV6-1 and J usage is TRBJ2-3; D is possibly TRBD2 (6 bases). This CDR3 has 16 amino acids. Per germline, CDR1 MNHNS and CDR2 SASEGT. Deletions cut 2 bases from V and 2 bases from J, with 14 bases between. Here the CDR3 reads CASSESVGRYTDTQYF. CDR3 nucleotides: TGTGCCAGCAGTGAAAGCGTAGGGAGGTACACAGATACGCAGTATTTT.

This CDR3 is CASSIDQDYNEQFF. CDR3 DNA sequence: TGTGCCAGTAGTATCGACCAAGACTACAATGAGCAGTTCTTC. V usage is TRBV19 and J usage is TRBJ2-1; D unclear. V dropped 3 bases and J dropped 3 bases, with 9 bases sitting between them. This CDR3 has 14 amino acids. The germline V gene encodes CDR1 LNHDA and CDR2 SQIVND (reference sequence).

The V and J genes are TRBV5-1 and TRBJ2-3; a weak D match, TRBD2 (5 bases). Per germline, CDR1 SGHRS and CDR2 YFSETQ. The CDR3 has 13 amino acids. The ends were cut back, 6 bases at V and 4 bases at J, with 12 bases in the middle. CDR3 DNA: TGCGCCAGCAACGATCCCGGGGCAGATACGCAGTATTTT. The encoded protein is CASNDPGADTQYF.

CDR3 DNA: TGTGCCAGCAGCAACGGGGGCCCACCGAACCGGCAGTTCTTC. Residues: CASSNGGPPNRQFF. V gene TRBV6-6 combines with J gene TRBJ2-1; the D call may be TRBD1 or TRBD2 (6 bases each). V lost 6 bases to trimming and J lost 12 bases, with 21 bases between them. Per germline, CDR1 MNHNY and CDR2 SVGAGI (reference sequence). The CDR3 runs to 14 residues.

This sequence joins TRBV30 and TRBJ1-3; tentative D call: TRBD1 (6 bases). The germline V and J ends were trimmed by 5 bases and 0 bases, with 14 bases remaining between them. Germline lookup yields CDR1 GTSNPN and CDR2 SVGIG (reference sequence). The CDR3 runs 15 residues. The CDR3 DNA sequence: TGTGCCTGGTCCCCGGGGGGCCTCTCTGGAAACACCATATATTTT. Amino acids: CAWSPGGLSGNTIYF.

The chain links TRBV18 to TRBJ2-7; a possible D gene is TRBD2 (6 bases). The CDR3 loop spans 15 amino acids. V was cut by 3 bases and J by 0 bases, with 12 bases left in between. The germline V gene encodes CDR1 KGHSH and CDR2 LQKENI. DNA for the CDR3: TGTGCCAGCTCACCCCGGCGGGACGACTCCTACGAGCAGTACTTC. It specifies CASSPRRDDSYEQYF. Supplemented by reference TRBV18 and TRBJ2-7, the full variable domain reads NAGVMQNPRHLVRRRGQEARLRCSPMKGHSHVYWYRQLPEEGLKFMVYLQKENIIDESGMPKERFSAEFPKEGPSILRIQQVVRGDSAAYFCASSPRRDDSYEQYFGPGTRLTVT.

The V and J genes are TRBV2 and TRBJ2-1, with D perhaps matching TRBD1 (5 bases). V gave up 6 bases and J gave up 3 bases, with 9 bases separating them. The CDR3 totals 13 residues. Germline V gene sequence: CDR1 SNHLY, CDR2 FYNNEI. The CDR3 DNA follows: TGTGCCAGCAGGCCAGGGCTCTACAATGAGCAGTTCTTC. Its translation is CASRPGLYNEQFF.

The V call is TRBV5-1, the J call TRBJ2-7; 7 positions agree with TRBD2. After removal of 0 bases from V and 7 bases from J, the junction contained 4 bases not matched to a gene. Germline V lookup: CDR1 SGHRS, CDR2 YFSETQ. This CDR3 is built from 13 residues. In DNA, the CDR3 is TGCGCCAGCAGCTTGGTTAGCGGGCTTGAGCAGTACTTC. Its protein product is CASSLVSGLEQYF.

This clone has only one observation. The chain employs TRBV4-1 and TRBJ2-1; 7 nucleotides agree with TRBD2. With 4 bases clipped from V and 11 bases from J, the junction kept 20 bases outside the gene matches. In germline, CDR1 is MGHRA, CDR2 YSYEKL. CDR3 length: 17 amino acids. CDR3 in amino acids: CASSRVLESGGQWKQFF. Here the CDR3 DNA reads TGCGCCAGCAGCCGCGTCTTGGAATCGGGGGGTCAATGGAAGCAGTTCTTC.

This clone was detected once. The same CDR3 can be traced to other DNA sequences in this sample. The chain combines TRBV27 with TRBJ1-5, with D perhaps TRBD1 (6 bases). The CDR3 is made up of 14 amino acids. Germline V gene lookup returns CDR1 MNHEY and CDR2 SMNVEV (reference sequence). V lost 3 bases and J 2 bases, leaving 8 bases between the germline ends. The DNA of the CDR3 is TGTGCCAGCAGTTTGACAGGAGGCAATCAGCCCCAGCATTTT. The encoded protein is CASSLTGGNQPQHF.

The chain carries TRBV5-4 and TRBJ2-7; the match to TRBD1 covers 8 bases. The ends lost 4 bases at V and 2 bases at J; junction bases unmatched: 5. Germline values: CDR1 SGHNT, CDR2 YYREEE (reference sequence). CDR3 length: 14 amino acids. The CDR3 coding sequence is TGTGCCAGCAGCCCGGACAGGGAAACCTACGAGCAGTACTTC. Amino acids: CASSPDRETYEQYF.

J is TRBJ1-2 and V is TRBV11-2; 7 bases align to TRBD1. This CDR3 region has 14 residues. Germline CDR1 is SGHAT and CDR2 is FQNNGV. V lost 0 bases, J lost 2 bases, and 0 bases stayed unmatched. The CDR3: CASSLETGNYGYTF. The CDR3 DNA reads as TGTGCCAGCAGCTTAGAGACAGGGAACTATGGCTACACCTTC.

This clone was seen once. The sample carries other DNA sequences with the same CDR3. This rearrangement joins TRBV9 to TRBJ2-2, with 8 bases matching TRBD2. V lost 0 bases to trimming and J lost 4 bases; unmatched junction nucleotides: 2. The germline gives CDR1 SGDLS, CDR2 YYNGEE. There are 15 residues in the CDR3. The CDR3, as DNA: TGTGCCAGCAGCGTAGCGGGGGGGTCCACCGGGGAGCTGTTTTTT. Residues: CASSVAGGSTGELFF.

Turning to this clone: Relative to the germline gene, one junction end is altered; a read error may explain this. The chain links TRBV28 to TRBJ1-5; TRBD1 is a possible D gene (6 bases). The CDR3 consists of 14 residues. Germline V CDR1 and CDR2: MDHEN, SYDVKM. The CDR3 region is CASSLFLQGQPQHF. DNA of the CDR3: TGTGCCAGCAGCTTATTCTTACAGGGTCAGCCCCAGCATTTT. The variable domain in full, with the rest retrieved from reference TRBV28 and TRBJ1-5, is DVKVTQSSRYLVKRTGEKVFLECVQDMDHENMFWYRQDPGLGLRLIYFSYDVKMKEKGDIPEGYSVSREKKERFSLILESASTNQTSMYLCASSLFLQGQPQHFGDGTRLSIL.

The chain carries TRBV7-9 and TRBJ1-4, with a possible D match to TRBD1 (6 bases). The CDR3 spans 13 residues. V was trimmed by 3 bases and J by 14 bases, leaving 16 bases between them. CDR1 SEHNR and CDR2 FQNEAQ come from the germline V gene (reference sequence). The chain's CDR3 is CASSFGVGTSLFF. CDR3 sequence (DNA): TGTGCCAGCAGCTTCGGGGTAGGGACATCTCTGTTTTTT.

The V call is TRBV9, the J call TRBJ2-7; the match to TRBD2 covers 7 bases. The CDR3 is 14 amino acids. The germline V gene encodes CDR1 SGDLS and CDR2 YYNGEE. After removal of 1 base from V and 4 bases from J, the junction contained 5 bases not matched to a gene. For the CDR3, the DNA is TGTGCCAGCAGCGTACGCGGGAGTGGTTACGAGCAGTACTTC. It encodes CASSVRGSGYEQYF.

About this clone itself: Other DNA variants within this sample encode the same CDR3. CDR3 residues: CASSFLGDEQYF. The CDR3 bases are TGTGCCAGCAGTTTTCTTGGGGACGAGCAGTACTTC. This sequence joins TRBV28 and TRBJ2-7; D not resolved. The CDR3 contains 12 residues. Germline values: CDR1 MDHEN, CDR2 SYDVKM. Deletions cut 3 bases from V and 5 bases from J, with 8 bases between.

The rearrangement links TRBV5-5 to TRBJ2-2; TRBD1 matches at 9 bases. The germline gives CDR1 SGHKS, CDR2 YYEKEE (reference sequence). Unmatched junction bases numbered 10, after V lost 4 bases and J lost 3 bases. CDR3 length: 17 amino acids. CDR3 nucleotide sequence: TGTGCCAGCAGCCTACACCGGGACAGGGAGGACACCGGGGAGCTGTTTTTT. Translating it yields CASSLHRDREDTGELFF.

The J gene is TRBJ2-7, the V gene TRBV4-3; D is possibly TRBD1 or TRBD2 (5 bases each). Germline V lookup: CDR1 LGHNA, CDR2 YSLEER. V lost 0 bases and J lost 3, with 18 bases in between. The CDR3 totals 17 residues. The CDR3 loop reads CASSQDFGTWGSYEQYF. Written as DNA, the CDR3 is TGCGCCAGCAGCCAAGATTTCGGGACCTGGGGTAGCTACGAGCAGTACTTC.

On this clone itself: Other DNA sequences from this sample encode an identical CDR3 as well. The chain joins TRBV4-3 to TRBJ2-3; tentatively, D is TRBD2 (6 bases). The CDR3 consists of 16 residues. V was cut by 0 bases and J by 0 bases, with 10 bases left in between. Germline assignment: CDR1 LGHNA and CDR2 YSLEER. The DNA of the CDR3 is TGCGCCAGCAGCCAAGATACGGGACTTAGCACAGATACGCAGTATTTT. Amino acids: CASSQDTGLSTDTQYF.

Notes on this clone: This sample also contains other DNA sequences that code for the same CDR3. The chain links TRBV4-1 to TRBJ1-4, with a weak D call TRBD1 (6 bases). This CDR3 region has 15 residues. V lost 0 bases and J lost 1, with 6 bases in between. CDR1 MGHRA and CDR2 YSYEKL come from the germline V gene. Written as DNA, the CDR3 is TGCGCCAGCAGCCAAGAACAGGGAACTAATGAAAAACTGTTTTTT. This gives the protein CASSQEQGTNEKLFF.

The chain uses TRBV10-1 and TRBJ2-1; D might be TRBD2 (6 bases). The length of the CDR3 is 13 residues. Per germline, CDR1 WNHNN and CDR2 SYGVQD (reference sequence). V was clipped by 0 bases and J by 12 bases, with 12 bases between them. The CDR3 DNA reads TGCGCCAGCAGTGAGTCCTGGGGGGTGCGGCAGTTCTTC. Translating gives CASSESWGVRQFF.

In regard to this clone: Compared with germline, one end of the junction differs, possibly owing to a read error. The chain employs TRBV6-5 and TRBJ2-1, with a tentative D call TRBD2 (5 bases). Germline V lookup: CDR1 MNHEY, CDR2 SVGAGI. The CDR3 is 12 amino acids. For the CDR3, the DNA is TGTGCCAGCAGTTACCCCCCGGGTAAGAGGGTCTTC. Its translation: CASSYPPGKRVF.

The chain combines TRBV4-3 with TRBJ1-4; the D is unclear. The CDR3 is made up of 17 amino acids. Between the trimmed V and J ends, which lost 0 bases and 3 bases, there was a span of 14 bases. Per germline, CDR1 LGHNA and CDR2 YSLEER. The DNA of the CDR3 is TGCGCCAGCAGCCAAGATTTCCCCCCCCAGCCTAATGAAAAACTGTTTTTT. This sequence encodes CASSQDFPPQPNEKLFF.

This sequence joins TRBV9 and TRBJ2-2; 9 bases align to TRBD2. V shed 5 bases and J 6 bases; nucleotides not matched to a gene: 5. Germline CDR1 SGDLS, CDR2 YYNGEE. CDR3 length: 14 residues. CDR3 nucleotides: TGTGCCAGCAGTTTAAGCGGGAGGCCCGGGGAGCTGTTTTTT. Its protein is CASSLSGRPGELFF.

This CDR3 is CASSHGQGAMETQYF. The DNA of the CDR3 is TGTGCCAGCAGTCATGGACAGGGGGCCATGGAGACCCAGTACTTC. The chain combines TRBV27 with TRBJ2-5, with 11 bases matching TRBD1. This CDR3 spans 15 amino acids. Trimming cost V 5 bases and J 5 bases; bases outside gene matches: 7. The germline V gene encodes CDR1 MNHEY and CDR2 SMNVEV (reference sequence).

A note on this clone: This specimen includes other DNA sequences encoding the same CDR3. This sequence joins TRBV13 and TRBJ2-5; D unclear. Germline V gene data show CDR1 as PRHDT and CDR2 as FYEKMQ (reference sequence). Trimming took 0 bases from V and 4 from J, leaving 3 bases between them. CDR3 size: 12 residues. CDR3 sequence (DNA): TGTGCCAGCAGCTTAGGGCCAGAGACCCAGTACTTC. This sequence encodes CASSLGPETQYF.